Below, 20 T cell receptor beta chains from the same sample are listed, as sequenced in a study of Graves' ophthalmopathy and Graves' hyperthyroidism. The TCR beta CDR3 regions underwent amplification from RNA transcripts. The first-round RT-PCR employed HTBI primers together with the Qiagen OneStep RT-PCR kit. A multiplex PCR was then performed as the second round. TCRdb re-called the multiplex PCR reads through MiXCR, storing one row per CDR3 protein. The sample contains about 480,000 distinct CDR3 sequences, 13% to 15% of which appear only once. The sequenced sample consisted of blood. The receptor source for this set is a woman aged 30 to 39 with Graves' ophthalmopathy.

At least ten counts were recorded for this clonotype. CDR3 region: CASSDGTVSGNTIYF. DNA of the CDR3: TGTGCCAGCAGTGACGGAACAGTCTCTGGAAACACCATATATTTT. The chain joins TRBV6-1 to TRBJ1-3; D remains ambiguous. CDR3 length: 15 residues. Trimming pared 3 bases from V and 0 bases from J, leaving 9 bases between. Germline V CDR1 and CDR2: MNHNS, SASEGT.

The genes are TRBV30 and TRBJ2-7; D is undetermined. Germline-derived CDR1 and CDR2 are GTSNPN and SVGIG (reference sequence). This CDR3 has 13 amino acids. Trimming removed 2 bases from V and 2 bases from J, with 10 bases in between. Here the CDR3 reads CAWSLVNAYEQYF. Here the CDR3 DNA reads TGTGCCTGGAGTCTAGTAAACGCCTACGAGCAGTACTTC.

In this sample, this clonotype turned up many times. The rearrangement uses TRBV29-1 and TRBJ2-6, with 7 bases matching TRBD1. The CDR3 totals 14 residues. Germline loops: CDR1 SQVTM, CDR2 ANQGSEA. The ends lost 7 bases at V and 3 bases at J; junction bases unmatched: 6. This CDR3 is CSATTGSGANVLTF. CDR3 sequence (DNA): TGCAGCGCCACGACAGGGAGTGGGGCCAACGTCCTGACTTTC.

This rearrangement joins TRBV11-1 to TRBJ2-5, with D maybe TRBD2 (6 bases). The germline gives CDR1 SGHAT, CDR2 FQDESV (reference sequence). CDR3 length equals 15 residues. The V end was cut by 5 bases, the J end by 7 bases, with 20 bases between. CDR3 in DNA: TGTGCCAGCAGCCCGACGGGGGTAGGGGAGTGGACCCAGTACTTC. This encodes CASSPTGVGEWTQYF.

This chain joins TRBV19 and TRBJ1-3; 7 positions match TRBD1. The V gene's germline CDR1 is LNHDA and CDR2 SQIVND (reference sequence). The CDR3 spans 15 residues. J lost 0 bases, V lost 4 bases, and 3 bases had no gene match. CDR3 sequence (DNA): TGTGCCAGTAGTAAAAACAGGGGCTCTGGAAACACCATATATTTT. This encodes CASSKNRGSGNTIYF.

This clonotype was seen many times. The chain carries TRBV11-2 and TRBJ2-7, with 13 bases fitting TRBD2. CDR1 SGHAT and CDR2 FQNNGV come from the germline V gene. Unmatched junction bases numbered 11, after V lost 2 bases and J lost 4 bases. This CDR3 is 18 amino acids long. CDR3 nucleotides: TGTGCCAGCAGCTTATCTGGACAGACTAGCGGGAGGTTATACGAGCAGTACTTC. Translated, it gives CASSLSGQTSGRLYEQYF.

This clonotype was seen repeatedly, ten times or more. V usage is TRBV12-3 or TRBV12-4 and J usage is TRBJ1-2; no clear D. V dropped 5 bases and J dropped 7 bases, with 20 bases sitting between them. There are 15 residues in the CDR3. The CDR3 region is CASSPTTGGWRGYTF. The DNA of the CDR3 is TGTGCCAGCAGTCCCACAACCGGTGGATGGCGTGGCTACACCTTC.

This clonotype was found many times. The chain has TRBV29-1 and TRBJ1-5; tentatively, D is TRBD1 (5 bases). CDR1 is SQVTM and CDR2 is ANQGSEA in the germline V gene. The CDR3 totals 13 residues. The ends were cut back, 0 bases at V and 10 bases at J, with 13 bases in the middle. The chain's CDR3 is CSVEDGGRGPQHF. In nucleotides, the CDR3 is TGCAGCGTTGAAGATGGGGGAAGGGGCCCCCAGCATTTT.

The chain has TRBV7-2 and TRBJ2-5, with TRBD2 identical over 8 bases. Germline V lookup: CDR1 SGHTA, CDR2 FQGNSA. The length of the CDR3 is 15 residues. The V gene end was trimmed by 1 base and the J gene end by 7 bases; junction bases not matched to a gene: 8. CDR3 sequence (DNA): TGTGCCAGCAGCTTAGAGGCGAGCGGGAGTGTGACCCAGTACTTC. Its protein product is CASSLEASGSVTQYF.

Turning to this clonotype: A much larger clone lies one base from this, so it may be a read error. V usage is TRBV20-1 and J usage is TRBJ2-7; D not resolved. Trimming removed 3 bases at V and 5 bases at J, with 14 bases between. CDR3 size: 13 residues. Germline V lookup: CDR1 DFQATT, CDR2 SNEGSKA (reference sequence). The DNA for the CDR3 is TGCAGTGCTAGCTTCCTCTACATGAACGAGCAGTACTTC. It specifies CSASFLYMNEQYF.

Concerning this clonotype: Since no conserved phenylalanine or tryptophan closes the CDR3, a read error is the likely cause. This chain links TRBV29-1 with TRBJ1-1; D unclear. This CDR3 is 13 amino acids long. Deletions cut 6 bases from V and 0 bases from J, with 11 bases between. From germline, CDR1 is SQVTM and CDR2 ANQGSEA. In DNA, the CDR3 is TGCAGCGTGTTAAAGAGTTTGAACACTGAAGCTTTCGTT. This sequence encodes CSVLKSLNTEAFV.

There are many counts of this clonotype. V usage is TRBV5-1 and J usage is TRBJ1-2, with 7 bases lining up with TRBD1. Per germline, CDR1 SGHRS and CDR2 YFSETQ. The junction had 6 bases not matched to a gene; V was cut back by 0 bases and J by 4 bases. The CDR3 loop spans 15 amino acids. The CDR3 region has the DNA TGCGCCAGCAGCTTGGTTTTCGGACAGGCCTATGGCTACACCTTC. Translating it yields CASSLVFGQAYGYTF.

This chain links TRBV19 with TRBJ2-2, with a weak D call TRBD1 (6 bases). Trimming cost V 2 bases and J 3 bases, with 13 bases left between them. The CDR3 has 16 residues. CDR1 is LNHDA, CDR2 SQIVND, per germline (reference sequence). CDR3 sequence (DNA): TGTGCCAGTAGTATAACAGGGATCGGGGACACCGGGGAGCTGTTTTTT. This encodes CASSITGIGDTGELFF.

The genes are TRBV6-1 and TRBJ1-1; 7 nucleotides align to TRBD1. Trimming removed 6 bases from V and 5 bases from J; junction bases left unmatched: 9. The CDR3 consists of 14 residues. Per germline, CDR1 MNHNS and CDR2 SASEGT. Here the CDR3 reads CASSPDRYPTEAFF. Here the CDR3 DNA reads TGTGCCAGCAGCCCGGACAGGTATCCTACTGAAGCTTTCTTT.

This clonotype was detected only a few times. This sequence joins TRBV3-1 and TRBJ2-5; 7 bases align to TRBD1. The CDR3 totals 14 residues. CDR1 and CDR2 from the germline V gene are LGHDT and YNNKEL (reference sequence). V was clipped by 5 bases and J by 2 bases; unmatched bases: 5. CDR3 loop: CASSYRTGQETQYF. The CDR3 coding sequence is TGTGCCAGCAGCTACAGGACAGGACAAGAGACCCAGTACTTC.

This clonotype was seen many times. This sequence joins TRBV5-1 and TRBJ1-6; D is undetermined. There are 12 residues in the CDR3. Trimming stripped 4 bases from V and 7 bases from J, with 6 bases between. Germline V CDR1 and CDR2: SGHRS, YFSETQ. The CDR3 is CASSSENSPLHF. The CDR3 bases are TGCGCCAGCAGCAGCGAGAATTCACCCCTCCACTTT.

This clonotype has at least ten counts. The gene calls are TRBV4-1 and TRBJ2-2; TRBD2 aligns across 11 bases. Germline loops: CDR1 MGHRA, CDR2 YSYEKL. The CDR3 runs 16 residues. The V and J ends lost 2 bases and 5 bases, in that order; junction bases with no gene match: 4. In DNA, the CDR3 is TGCGCCAGCAGCCAATGGGGGACTAGCGGAACCGGGGAGCTGTTTTTT. Amino acid sequence: CASSQWGTSGTGELFF.

In this sample, this clonotype turned up many times. V and J are TRBV7-8 and TRBJ2-4; 13 bases match TRBD2. CDR3 length: 19 amino acids. The germline CDR1 and CDR2 sequences are SGHVS and FQNEAQ. V trimming: 5 bases; J trimming: 1 base; junction bases outside the gene matches: 11. CDR3 DNA sequence: TGTGCCAGCAGCCCGTACCTTGGACTAGCGGGAGACGCCAAAAACATTCAGTACTTC. Residues: CASSPYLGLAGDAKNIQYF.

This clonotype was observed many times. J is TRBJ1-1 and V is TRBV6-5; 7 nucleotides agree with TRBD1. The germline CDR1 and CDR2 sequences are MNHEY and SVGAGI. The V segment lost 6 bases and the J segment 1 base; nucleotides outside the gene matches: 8. The CDR3 runs to 15 residues. CDR3 sequence reads: CASRTGQLPNTEAFF. DNA for the CDR3: TGTGCCAGCAGGACGGGACAGCTTCCGAACACTGAAGCTTTCTTT.

This clonotype occurred many times. The genes are TRBV7-9 and TRBJ1-5, with D unresolved. The CDR3 runs to 16 residues. The germline V gene encodes CDR1 SEHNR and CDR2 FQNEAQ (reference sequence). V was cut by 1 base and J by 2 bases, with 12 bases left in between. The CDR3, as DNA: TGTGCCAGCAGCTTAGTTGTGGGCGTACGCAATCAGCCCCAGCATTTT. Translated, it gives CASSLVVGVRNQPQHF.